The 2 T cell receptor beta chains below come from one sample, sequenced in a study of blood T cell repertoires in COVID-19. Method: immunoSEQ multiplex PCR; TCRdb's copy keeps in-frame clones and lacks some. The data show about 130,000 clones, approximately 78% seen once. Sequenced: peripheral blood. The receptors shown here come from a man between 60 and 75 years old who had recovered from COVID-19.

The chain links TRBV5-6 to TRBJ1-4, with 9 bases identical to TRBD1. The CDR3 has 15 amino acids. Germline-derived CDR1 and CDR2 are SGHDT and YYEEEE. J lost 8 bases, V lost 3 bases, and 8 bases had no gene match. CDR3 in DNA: TGTGCCAGCAGCTGGCGGACAGGGGTTAAGGAAAAACTGTTTTTT. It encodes CASSWRTGVKEKLFF.

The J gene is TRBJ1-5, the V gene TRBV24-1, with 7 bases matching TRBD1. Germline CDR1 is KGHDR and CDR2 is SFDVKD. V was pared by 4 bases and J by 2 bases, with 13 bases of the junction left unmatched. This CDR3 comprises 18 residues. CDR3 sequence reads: CATSDPTYRGDGNQPQHF. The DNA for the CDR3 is TGTGCCACCAGTGACCCAACTTACAGGGGAGACGGCAATCAGCCCCAGCATTTT.